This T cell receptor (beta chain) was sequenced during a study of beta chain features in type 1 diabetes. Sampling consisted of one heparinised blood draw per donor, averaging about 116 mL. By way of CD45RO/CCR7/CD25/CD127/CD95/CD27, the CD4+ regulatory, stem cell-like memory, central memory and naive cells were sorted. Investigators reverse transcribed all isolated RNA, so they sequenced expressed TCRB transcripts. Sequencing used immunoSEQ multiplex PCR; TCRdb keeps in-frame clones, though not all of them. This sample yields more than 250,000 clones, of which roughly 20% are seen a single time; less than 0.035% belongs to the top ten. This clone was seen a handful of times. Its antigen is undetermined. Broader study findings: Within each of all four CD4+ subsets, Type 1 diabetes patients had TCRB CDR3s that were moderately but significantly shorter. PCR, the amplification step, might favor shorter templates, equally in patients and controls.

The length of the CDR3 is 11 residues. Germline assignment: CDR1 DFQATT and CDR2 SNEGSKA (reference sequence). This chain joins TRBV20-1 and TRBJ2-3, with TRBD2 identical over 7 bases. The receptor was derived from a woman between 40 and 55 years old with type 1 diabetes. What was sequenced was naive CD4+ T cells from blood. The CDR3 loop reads CSLGRPDTQYF. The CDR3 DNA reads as TGCAGCCTCGGGAGGCCAGATACGCAGTATTTT.